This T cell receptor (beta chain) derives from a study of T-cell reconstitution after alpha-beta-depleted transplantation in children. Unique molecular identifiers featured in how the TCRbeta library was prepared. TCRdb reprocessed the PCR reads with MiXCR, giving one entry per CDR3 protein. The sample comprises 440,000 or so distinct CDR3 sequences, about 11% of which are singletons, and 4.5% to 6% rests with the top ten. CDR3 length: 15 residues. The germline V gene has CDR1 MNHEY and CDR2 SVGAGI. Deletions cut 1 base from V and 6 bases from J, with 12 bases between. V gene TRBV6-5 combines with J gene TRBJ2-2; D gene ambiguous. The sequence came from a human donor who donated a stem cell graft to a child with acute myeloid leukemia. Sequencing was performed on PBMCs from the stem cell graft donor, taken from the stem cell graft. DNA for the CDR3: TGTGCCAGCAGTTACTGGCAGATCGGGCCCGGGGAGCTGTTTTTT. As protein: CASSYWQIGPGELFF.